Listed below are T cell receptor beta chains from one sample, sequenced in a study of tumor-infiltrating lymphocytes in localized non-small cell lung cancer. Clones were read by immunoSEQ multiplex PCR, and TCRdb kept only the in-frame ones, dropping some. The sample lists approximately 15,000 clones; about 48% were seen once. The specimen sequenced was lung tumor tissue. The receptors stem from a human donor with non-small cell lung cancer. The CDR3 runs from the conserved cysteine through the conserved F or W. Clone size is stated in some rows and not others, as once, few, many or a class when expanded.

v_gene,j_gene,abundance,CDR3aa
TRBV9,TRBJ1-3,.,CASSVDGSGNTIYF
TRBV11-2,TRBJ2-3,.,CASSTSPTDTQYF
TRBV19,TRBJ2-7,.,CASNTGAHYEQYF
TRBV19,TRBJ1-4,few,CASTGLNEKLFF
TRBV9,TRBJ1-6,few,CASSVGTVQNSPLHF
TRBV5-4,TRBJ2-5,.,CASSLMAGGPEETQYF
TRBV19,TRBJ1-4,.,CASTTLQGREKLFF
TRBV5-4,TRBJ2-5,.,CASMETSGGETQYF
TRBV28,TRBJ1-5,medium-sized,CASSSGGSNQPQHF
TRBV7-2,TRBJ1-5,few,CASSIRGSEDQPQHF
TRBV7-2,TRBJ2-1,.,CASSLGYNEQFF
TRBV4-2,TRBJ2-5,.,CASSQDRGGQETQYF
TRBV4-1,TRBJ1-1,.,CASSQAGTDDEAFF